This T cell receptor (beta chain) emerged from a study of response to subunit inactivated influenza vaccine. This clonotype was detected a few times. Its antigen remains unknown. Study outcomes and limitations: Each seasonal influenza vaccination recruits few new T cells, the authors suggested.

MiXCR was run by TCRdb on the RT-PCR reads, yielding one entry per CDR3 protein. This sample yields about 780,000 distinct CDR3 sequences, of which roughly 18% are seen a single time; under 13% belongs to the top ten. Germline values: CDR1 DFQATT, CDR2 SNEGSKA (reference sequence). This CDR3 contains 14 residues. Losses at the gene ends were 3 bases for V and 5 bases for J; bases not matched to a gene: 6. The chain couples TRBV20-1 to TRBJ2-5; 10 positions agree with TRBD2. The sample here was PBMCs from blood, taken roughly 5 days after vaccination. This TCR was sampled from a man in his fifties or sixties who received an inactivated influenza vaccine. The CDR3 DNA reads TGCAGTGCTAGCAAGCGGGAGGGCCACGAGACCCAGTACTTC. This encodes CSASKREGHETQYF.